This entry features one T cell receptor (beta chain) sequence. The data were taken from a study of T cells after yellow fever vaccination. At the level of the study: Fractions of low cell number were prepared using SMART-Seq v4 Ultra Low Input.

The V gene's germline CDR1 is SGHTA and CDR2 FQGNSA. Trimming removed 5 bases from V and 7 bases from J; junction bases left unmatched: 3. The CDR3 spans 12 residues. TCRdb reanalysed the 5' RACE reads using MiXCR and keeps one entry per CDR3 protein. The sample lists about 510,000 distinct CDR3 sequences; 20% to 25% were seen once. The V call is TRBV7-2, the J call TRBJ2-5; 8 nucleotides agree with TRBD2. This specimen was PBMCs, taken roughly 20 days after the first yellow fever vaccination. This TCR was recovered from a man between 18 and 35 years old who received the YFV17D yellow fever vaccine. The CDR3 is CASSRAGGTQYF. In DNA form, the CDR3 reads TGTGCCAGCAGCAGGGCGGGGGGGACCCAGTACTTC. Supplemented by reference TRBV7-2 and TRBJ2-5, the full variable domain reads GAGVSQSPSNKVTEKGKDVELRCDPISGHTALYWYRQSLGQGLEFLIYFQGNSAPDKSGLPSDRFSAERTGGSVSTLTIQRTQQEDSAVYLCASSRAGGTQYFGPGTRLLVL.